This T cell receptor (beta chain) was retrieved from a study of T-cell memory formation after mild COVID-19 (dated by TCRdb to the early 2020s). General notes on the study: TCR sequence clusters from the two donors were found to be largely donor specific. Longitudinal TCRalpha and TCRbeta repertoire sequencing tracked T-cell clones expanding and contracting after mild COVID-19 in a couple of donors. Two young, previously healthy adult volunteers made up the cohort, one male and one female. What the work shows at the level of the full study, not this receptor alone: Contracting CD4+ clones appeared mostly in the CM and EM memory subsets, whereas CD8+ clones were enriched in EMRA. The detection of some responding clones in pre-infection memory suggests that pre-existing cross-reactive memory T cells joined the SARS-CoV-2 response. SARS-CoV-2 specificity of the second-wave clones peaking on day 37 was not confirmed. Balanced CD4/CD8 phenotypes were observed for clones contracting from day 15 to 85, whereas a bias towards CD4+ was observed for a second wave of clones expanding from day 15 to 37. Only a couple of mild cases were covered in the study, and larger cohorts including severe cases with pre-infection samples were considered necessary.

This clonotype was detected only a few times. No cognate antigen has been identified for it. No qualities accompany the bases; no much larger clone lies one base away. Ficoll-Paque density gradient centrifugation was used to isolate PBMCs. Sequencing relied on an Illumina NovaSeq 6000. Using 5'RACE with constant-segment primers, TCRalpha and TCRbeta cDNA libraries were constructed, with sample barcodes and unique molecular identifiers added in the process. Trizol reagent was used to extract RNA from every sample. Libraries were amplified in two PCR steps, with a second sample barcode and Illumina TruSeq adapters added in the second step. Sequencing of libraries was performed on an Illumina NovaSeq with 2 x 150 bp paired-end reads. The original pipeline was this. The reads were demultiplexed and collapsed into UMI-guided consensus sequences using migec v1.2.7. Using mixcr v2.1.11, UMI consensuses were aligned to TRA and TRB V and J templates and then assembled into clonotypes. Clonotypes were classified as expanded or contracted when called significant by both edgeR and NoisET, with noise models trained on biological replicates. For edgeR calls, the thresholds were a false discovery rate-adjusted p below 0.01 and a log2 fold-change of 1. PCA with hierarchical clustering of max-normalized trajectories of the 1000 most abundant clonotypes was used as exploratory dynamics analysis. Separately sequenced CD4+ and CD8+ repertoires were used to assign the CD4 or CD8 phenotype of responding clones. The public reads were quality trimmed at Q25 with fastp and then assembled into clones with MiXCR by TCRdb, keeping productive beta chains. Identical CDR3 protein sequences are pooled into one entry, listed with their most common genes and DNA. The authors' filters were not applied to this entry. For this sample there are about 470,000 distinct CDR3 sequences; approximately 18% appear just once. The ten largest clones capture 9% to 15% of the sample.

V is pared back by 4 bases and J by 4 bases, with 17 bases lying between the germline termini. From a lookup of the germline V gene, CDR1 and CDR2 are SGHDT and YYEEEE. The CDR3 runs 15 amino acids, cysteine and phenylalanine included. Only the CDR3 DNA is retained, 45 bases long and in frame from the first base. Sequencing was carried out using PBMCs or a T cell subset sorted from them (not recorded which). The rearranged segments are TRBV5-6 and TRBJ1-2; confidence is insufficient to name the D gene. This clonotype was sampled from an adult woman who had mild COVID-19 (a few samples of this study predate the infection). The sample titles of this study are shuffled in the database, so cell type and time point are left out; the donor was told from shared clones. The CDR3 reads CASSPLRAGSYGYTF. In nucleotides, the sequence is TGTGCCAGCAGCCCTCTCCGCGCCGGTAGCTATGGCTACACCTTC.